Sequencing of this T cell receptor (beta chain) was carried out in a study of post-analysis software for immune sequencing data. On the study more broadly: Secondary progressive, relapsing-remitting and progressive-relapsing multiple sclerosis were among the included disease courses. General observations from the study: Controls showed lower frequencies than patients for roughly five TRBV segments, and TRBV5-6, TRBV5-1 and TRBV20-1 were among these. Strong co-clustering by F measure linked samples that shared a preparation batch. Controls significantly exceeded multiple sclerosis patients in normalized Chao1 diversity.

cDNA libraries for TCR beta contained unique molecular identifiers. There were about 1 to 10 million T cells, and about 540,000 cDNA molecules came from them. TCRdb ran MiXCR on the PCR reads and lists one entry per CDR3 protein. The repertoire holds about 430,000 distinct CDR3 sequences, with roughly 40% as singletons. This CDR3 spans 15 amino acids. Germline lookup yields CDR1 SGHTA and CDR2 FQGNSA. Trimming took 5 bases from V and 7 from J; bases not matched to a gene: 10. With respect to this clonotype: Its antigen is not known.

The sequencing sample was made of blood. This sequence joins TRBV7-2 and TRBJ2-5; TRBD1 aligns across 10 bases. The TCR sequence derives from a girl under 10 years old with multiple sclerosis. This chain's CDR3 is CASSQTLGQGGTQYF. The CDR3 coding sequence is TGTGCCAGCAGCCAAACACTCGGACAGGGGGGGACCCAGTACTTC.